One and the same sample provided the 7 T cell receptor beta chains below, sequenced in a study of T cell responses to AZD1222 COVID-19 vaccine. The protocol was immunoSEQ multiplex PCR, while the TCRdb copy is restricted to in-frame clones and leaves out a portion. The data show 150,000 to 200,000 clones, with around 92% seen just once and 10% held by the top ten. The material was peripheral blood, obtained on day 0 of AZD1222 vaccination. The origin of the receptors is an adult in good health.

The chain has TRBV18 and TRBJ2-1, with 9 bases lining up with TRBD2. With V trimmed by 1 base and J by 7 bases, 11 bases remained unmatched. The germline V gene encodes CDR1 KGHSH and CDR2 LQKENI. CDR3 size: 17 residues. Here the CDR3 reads CASSPRLKSSGTNEQFF. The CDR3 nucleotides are TGTGCCAGCTCACCACGTCTAAAGTCTAGCGGGACTAATGAGCAGTTCTTC. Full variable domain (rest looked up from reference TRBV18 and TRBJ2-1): NAGVMQNPRHLVRRRGQEARLRCSPMKGHSHVYWYRQLPEEGLKFMVYLQKENIIDESGMPKERFSAEFPKEGPSILRIQQVVRGDSAAYFCASSPRLKSSGTNEQFFGPGTRLTVL.

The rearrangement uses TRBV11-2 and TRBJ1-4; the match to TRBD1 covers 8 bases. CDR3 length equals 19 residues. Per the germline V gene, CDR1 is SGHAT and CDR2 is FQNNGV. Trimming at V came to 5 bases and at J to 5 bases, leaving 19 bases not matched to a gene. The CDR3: CASSLWQGARTLTNEKLFF. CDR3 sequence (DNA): TGTGCCAGCAGCCTATGGCAGGGGGCGCGAACGCTGACGAATGAAAAACTGTTTTTT.

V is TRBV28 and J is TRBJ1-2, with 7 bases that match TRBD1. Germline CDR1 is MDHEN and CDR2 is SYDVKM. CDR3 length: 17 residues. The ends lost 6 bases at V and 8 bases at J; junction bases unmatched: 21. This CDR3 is CASSRRTYRGPRGGYTF. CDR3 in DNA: TGTGCCAGCAGCCGACGTACATACAGGGGCCCGAGGGGGGGCTACACCTTC.

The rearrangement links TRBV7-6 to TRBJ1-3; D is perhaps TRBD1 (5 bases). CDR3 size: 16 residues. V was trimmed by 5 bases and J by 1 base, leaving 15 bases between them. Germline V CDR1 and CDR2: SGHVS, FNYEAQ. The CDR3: CASSKDDSPSGNTIYF. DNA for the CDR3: TGTGCCAGCAGCAAAGACGACAGCCCGTCTGGAAACACCATATATTTT.

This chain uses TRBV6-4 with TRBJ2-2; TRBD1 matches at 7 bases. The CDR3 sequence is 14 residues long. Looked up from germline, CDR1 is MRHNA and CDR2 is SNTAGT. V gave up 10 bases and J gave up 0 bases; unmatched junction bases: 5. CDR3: CATRQGPNTGELFF. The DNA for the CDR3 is TGTGCCACCCGACAGGGACCGAACACCGGGGAGCTGTTTTTT.

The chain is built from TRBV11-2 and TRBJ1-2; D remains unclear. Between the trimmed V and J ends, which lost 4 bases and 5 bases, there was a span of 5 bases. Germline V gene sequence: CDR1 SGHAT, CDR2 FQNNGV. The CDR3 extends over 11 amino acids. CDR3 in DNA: TGTGCCAGCAGCTCTATTTATGGCTACACCTTC. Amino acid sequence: CASSSIYGYTF.

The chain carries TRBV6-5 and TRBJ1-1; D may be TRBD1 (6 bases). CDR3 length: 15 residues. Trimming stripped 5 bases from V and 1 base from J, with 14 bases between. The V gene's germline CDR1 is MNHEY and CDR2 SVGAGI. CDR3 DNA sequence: TGTGCCAGCAGTACCTCTTGGGGGGCGAACACTGAAGCTTTCTTT. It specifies CASSTSWGANTEAFF.